This T cell receptor beta chain was sequenced for a study of shared clonotypes between healthy human individuals. General study points: Donors were few, which limited the genetic and exposure-history diversity represented. How much donors shared clonotypes was expected to be affected by sequencing depth.

As for this clone: Its antigen is not identified.

Healthy and HIV-negative, the adult donors had no recent acute infections or vaccinations. For sorted subsets, 200 ng DNA per replicate equaled roughly 30,000 T cell genomes. TCRdb's table, derived via immunoSEQ multiplex PCR, lists solely in-frame clones and lacks some. The sample lists 950,000 to 1,100,000 clones; roughly 80% were seen once. CDR1 and CDR2 from the germline V gene are GTSNPN and SVGIG (reference sequence). V was trimmed by 4 bases and J by 0 bases, leaving 10 bases between them. There are 13 residues in the CDR3. The clonotype originates from a man younger than 35 in good health. Sequencing used memory CD4+ T cells sorted from blood. Subset indicated: CD45RA-negative fraction. V gene TRBV30 combines with J gene TRBJ2-7, with D possibly TRBD2 on 5 matching bases. CDR3 protein: CAWIPGNSYEQYF. The CDR3, as DNA: TGTGCCTGGATCCCCGGGAACTCCTACGAGCAGTACTTC. Full variable domain (rest looked up from reference TRBV30 and TRBJ2-7): SQTIHQWPATLVQPVGSPLSLECTVEGTSNPNLYWYRQAAGRGLQLLFYSVGIGQISSEVPQNLSASRPQDRQFILSSKKLLLSDSGFYLCAWIPGNSYEQYFGPGTRLTVT.